This entry lists 18 T cell receptor beta chains sequenced from one sample in a study of cytomegalovirus exposure and HLA in healthy donors. Primers for the PCR totalled 60 Vbeta and 13 Jbeta. Measured with immunoSEQ multiplex PCR; TCRdb has only the in-frame clones, and not every one. The repertoire holds about 100,000 clones, with about four fifths as singletons. Sequenced input: PBMCs. The receptors were gathered from a man aged 25-45 years in good health and CMV-seronegative.

The CDR3 spells CASSATTGHPYGYTF. In DNA, the CDR3 is TGTGCCAGCAGTGCCACCACGGGACACCCCTATGGCTACACCTTC. The V call is TRBV6-6, the J call TRBJ1-2; D may be TRBD1 (6 bases). The germline V gene has CDR1 MNHNY and CDR2 SVGAGI (reference sequence). This CDR3 is 15 amino acids long. V was shortened by 5 bases and J by 4 bases, with 17 bases between the two germline ends.

CDR3 bases: TGTGCCAGCAGCGGGACGGGACTCCCGAACACTGAAGCTTTCTTT. This sequence encodes CASSGTGLPNTEAFF. The J gene is TRBJ1-1, the V gene TRBV21-1. TRBV21-1 is a listed pseudogene. The CDR3 is made up of 15 amino acids.

The chain carries TRBV2 and TRBJ1-4; D is unresolved. Germline V gene sequence: CDR1 SNHLY, CDR2 FYNNEI. V was shortened by 1 base and J by 0 bases, with 15 bases between the two germline ends. The CDR3 contains 18 residues. The CDR3 DNA sequence: TGTGCCAGCAGTGAAGTGGCCGGACTTACAGCAACTAATGAAAAACTGTTTTTT. As protein: CASSEVAGLTATNEKLFF.

The chain recombines TRBV7-8 with TRBJ1-1; D is unclear. V lost 5 bases to trimming and J lost 1 base, with 11 bases between them. Germline V gene data show CDR1 as SGHVS and CDR2 as FQNEAQ. There are 14 residues in the CDR3. CDR3 coding DNA: TGTGCCAGCAGCGCCTTTACAGCGAACACTGAAGCTTTCTTT. Translated, it gives CASSAFTANTEAFF. Based on the CDR3 plus reference TRBV7-8 and TRBJ1-1, the full variable domain is GAGVSQSPRYKVAKRGQDVALRCDPISGHVSLFWYQQALGQGPEFLTYFQNEAQLDKSGLPSDRFFAERPEGSVSTLKIQRTQQEDSAVYLCASSAFTANTEAFFGQGTRLTVV.

The J gene is TRBJ2-7, the V gene TRBV19; TRBD1 matches 8 bases. The trim removed 11 bases at V and 5 bases at J, leaving 8 bases unmatched. Germline V gives CDR1 LNHDA, CDR2 SQIVND (reference sequence). The CDR3 runs 12 residues. CDR3 DNA: TGTGCCTCAATGGACAGGGCCCACGAGCAGTACTTC. Translation: CASMDRAHEQYF. Complete variable domain (other parts from reference TRBV19 and TRBJ2-7): DGGITQSPKYLFRKEGQNVTLSCEQNLNHDAMYWYRQDPGQGLRLIYYSQIVNDFQKGDIAEGYSVSREKKESFPLTVTSAQKNPTAFYLCASMDRAHEQYFGPGTRLTVT.

Notes on this clone: Germline and junction disagree at one end, which may indicate a read error. V and J are TRBV4-1 and TRBJ2-7, with no clear D. The CDR3 sequence is 13 residues long. Germline values: CDR1 MGHRA, CDR2 YSYEKL. The CDR3 reads CASSQRLNIGTDF. CDR3 in DNA: TGCGCCAGCAGCCAAAGATTAAACATCGGAACAGACTTC.

This chain uses TRBV19 with TRBJ2-5; TRBD1 agrees at 10 bases. Losses at the gene ends were 1 base for V and 7 bases for J; bases not matched to a gene: 9. From germline, CDR1 is LNHDA and CDR2 SQIVND (reference sequence). The CDR3 spans 16 residues. The CDR3 DNA follows: TGTGCCAGTAGTATAGGACGGGACAGGGGTCGGGTGACCCAGTACTTC. It is translated as CASSIGRDRGRVTQYF.

V is TRBV6-1 and J is TRBJ1-5, with 7 bases lining up with TRBD1. V was clipped by 7 bases and J by 4 bases; unmatched bases: 4. Germline CDR1 and CDR2: MNHNS and SASEGT. CDR3 length: 13 residues. The CDR3 here is CASTDRANQPQHF. The CDR3 DNA is TGTGCCAGCACTGACAGGGCAAATCAGCCCCAGCATTTT.

This clone has a single count. The V and J genes are TRBV5-1 and TRBJ2-5, with 11 bases matching TRBD2. The CDR3 length is 14 residues. Germline V gene data show CDR1 as SGHRS and CDR2 as YFSETQ. V gave up 4 bases and J gave up 5 bases; unmatched junction bases: 4. The CDR3, as DNA: TGCGCCAGCAGCGACGCTAGCGGGGGGGAGACCCAGTACTTC. Its protein is CASSDASGGETQYF.

V usage is TRBV6-1 and J usage is TRBJ1-1; 7 bases map to TRBD1. The CDR3 length is 13 residues. Trimming took 7 bases from V and 1 from J; bases not matched to a gene: 3. From germline, CDR1 is MNHNS and CDR2 SASEGT. DNA of the CDR3: TGTGCCAGCACCGAGGGGGCGAACACTGAAGCTTTCTTT. It encodes CASTEGANTEAFF.

The chain employs TRBV7-2 and TRBJ2-7; TRBD1 aligns across 8 bases. The CDR3 extends over 15 amino acids. The germline CDR1 and CDR2 sequences are SGHTA and FQGNSA. V lost 0 bases to trimming and J lost 3 bases; unmatched junction nucleotides: 4. The CDR3: CASSLAGGQVYEQYF. The DNA for the CDR3 is TGTGCCAGCAGCTTAGCGGGGGGACAGGTCTACGAGCAGTACTTC.

The rearrangement links TRBV5-1 to TRBJ1-2; D may be TRBD1 (6 bases). This CDR3 region has 13 residues. With 0 bases removed from V and 8 bases from J, the gap between germline ends came to 11 bases. Per germline, CDR1 SGHRS and CDR2 YFSETQ. The CDR3 sequence is CASSLDPDRGYTF. For the CDR3, the DNA is TGCGCCAGCAGCTTGGATCCTGACAGGGGCTACACCTTC.

V and J are TRBV6-5 and TRBJ1-1; D perhaps matches TRBD1 (5 bases). CDR1 is MNHEY, CDR2 SVGAGI, per germline. CDR3 size: 14 residues. Trimming removed 6 bases from V and 2 bases from J, with 13 bases in between. CDR3 in amino acids: CASRNTGPNTEAFF. As DNA, the CDR3 is TGTGCCAGCAGGAACACAGGACCCAACACTGAAGCTTTCTTT.

This clone was counted only a few times. This chain connects TRBV4-3 to TRBJ1-4, with a tentative D call TRBD1 (5 bases). CDR3 length equals 16 residues. Trimming took 3 bases from V and 5 from J, leaving 16 bases between them. Germline-derived CDR1 and CDR2 are LGHNA and YSLEER. The CDR3 sequence: CASSQDPQGGNEKLFF. The CDR3 DNA is TGCGCCAGCAGCCAGGACCCTCAGGGTGGGAATGAAAAACTGTTTTTT.

This rearrangement joins TRBV10-3 to TRBJ2-3; TRBD2 aligns across 9 bases. Germline CDR1 reads ENHRY; CDR2 reads SYGVKD. The V segment lost 5 bases and the J segment 1 base; nucleotides outside the gene matches: 7. The length of the CDR3 is 16 residues. The CDR3 DNA follows: TGTGCCATCAGTCGGACTAGCGACGTTGGCACAGATACGCAGTATTTT. Protein sequence: CAISRTSDVGTDTQYF.

The chain links TRBV11-2 to TRBJ2-5; 8 bases are shared with TRBD1. V lost 1 base, J lost 9 bases, and 7 bases stayed unmatched. This CDR3 is built from 14 residues. The germline gives CDR1 SGHAT, CDR2 FQNNGV. In DNA form, the CDR3 reads TGTGCCAGCAGCTTAGTAGGACAGGGCGGGTCCCAGTACTTC. The encoded protein is CASSLVGQGGSQYF.

The chain couples TRBV7-9 to TRBJ2-3; D unresolved. Trimming left V 1 base short and J 2 bases short, with 7 bases between. This CDR3 has 14 amino acids. In germline, CDR1 is SEHNR, CDR2 FQNEAQ (reference sequence). Written as DNA, the CDR3 is TGTGCCAGCAGCTTAGTCGGTACCACAGATACGCAGTATTTT. It codes for CASSLVGTTDTQYF.

The sample holds a few counts of this clone. V usage is TRBV11-2 and J usage is TRBJ1-1, with TRBD1 as a possible D gene (5 bases). The CDR3 extends over 16 amino acids. CDR1 and CDR2 (germline): SGHAT, FQNNGV. Trimming took off 0 bases at V and 1 base at J, with 12 bases between the two ends. CDR3 sequence: CASSLEWGKQNTEAFF. Here the CDR3 DNA reads TGTGCCAGCAGCTTAGAATGGGGCAAACAGAACACTGAAGCTTTCTTT. Based on the CDR3 plus reference TRBV11-2 and TRBJ1-1, the full variable domain is EAGVAQSPRYKIIEKRQSVAFWCNPISGHATLYWYQQILGQGPKLLIQFQNNGVVDDSQLPKDRFSAERLKGVDSTLKIQPAKLEDSAVYLCASSLEWGKQNTEAFFGQGTRLTVV.